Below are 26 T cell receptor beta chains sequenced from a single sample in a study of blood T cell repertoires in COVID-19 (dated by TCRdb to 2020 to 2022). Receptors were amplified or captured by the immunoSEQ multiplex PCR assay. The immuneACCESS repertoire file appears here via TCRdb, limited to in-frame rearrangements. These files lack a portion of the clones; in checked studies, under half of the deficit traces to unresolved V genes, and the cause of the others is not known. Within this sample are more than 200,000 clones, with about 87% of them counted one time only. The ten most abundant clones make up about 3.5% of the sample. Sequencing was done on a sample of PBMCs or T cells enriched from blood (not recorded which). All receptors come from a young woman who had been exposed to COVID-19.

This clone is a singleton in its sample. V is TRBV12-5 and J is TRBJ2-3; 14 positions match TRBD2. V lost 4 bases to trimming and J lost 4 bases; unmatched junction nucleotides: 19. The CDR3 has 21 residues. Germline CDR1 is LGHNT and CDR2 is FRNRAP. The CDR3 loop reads CASGSWALRLAGGSLSDTQYF. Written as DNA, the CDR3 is TGTGCTAGTGGTTCCTGGGCATTGAGACTAGCGGGAGGGAGTTTGTCAGATACGCAGTATTTT.

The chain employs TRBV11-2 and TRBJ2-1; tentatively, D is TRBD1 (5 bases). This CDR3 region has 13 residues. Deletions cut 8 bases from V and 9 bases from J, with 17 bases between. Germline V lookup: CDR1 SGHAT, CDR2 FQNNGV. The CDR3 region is CASLQDPIGEQFF. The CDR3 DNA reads TGTGCCAGCTTACAGGACCCGATCGGTGAGCAGTTCTTC.

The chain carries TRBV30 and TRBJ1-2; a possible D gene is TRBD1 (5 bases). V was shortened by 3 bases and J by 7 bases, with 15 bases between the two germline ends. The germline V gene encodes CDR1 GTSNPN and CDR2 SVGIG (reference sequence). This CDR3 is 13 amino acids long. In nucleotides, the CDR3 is TGTGCCTGGAGCCTCGGAGGGGAGGTTGGCTACACCTTC. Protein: CAWSLGGEVGYTF.

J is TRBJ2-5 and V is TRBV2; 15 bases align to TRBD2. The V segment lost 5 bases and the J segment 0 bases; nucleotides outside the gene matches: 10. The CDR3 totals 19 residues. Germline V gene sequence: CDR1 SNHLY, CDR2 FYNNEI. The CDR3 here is CASSRPFGLAGGNQETQYF. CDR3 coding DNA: TGTGCCAGCAGTAGACCCTTCGGACTAGCGGGAGGGAACCAAGAGACCCAGTACTTC.

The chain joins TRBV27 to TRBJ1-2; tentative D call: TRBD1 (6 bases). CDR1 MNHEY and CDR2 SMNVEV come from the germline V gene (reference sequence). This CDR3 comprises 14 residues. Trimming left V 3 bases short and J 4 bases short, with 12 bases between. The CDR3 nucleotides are TGTGCCAGCAGTTTGGGGGGGGGCTTCTATGGCTACACCTTC. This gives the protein CASSLGGGFYGYTF.

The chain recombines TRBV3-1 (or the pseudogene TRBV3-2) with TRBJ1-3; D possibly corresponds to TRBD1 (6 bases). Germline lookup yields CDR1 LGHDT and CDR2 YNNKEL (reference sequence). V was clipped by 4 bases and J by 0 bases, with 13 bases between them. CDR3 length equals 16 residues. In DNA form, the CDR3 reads TGTGCCAGCAGCCTGGGACATCCTTTCTCTGGAAACACCATATATTTT. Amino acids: CASSLGHPFSGNTIYF.

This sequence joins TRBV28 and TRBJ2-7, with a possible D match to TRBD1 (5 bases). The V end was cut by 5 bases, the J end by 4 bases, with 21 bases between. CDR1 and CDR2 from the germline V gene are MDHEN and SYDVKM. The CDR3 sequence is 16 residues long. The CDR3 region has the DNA TGTGCCAGCAGTCCTACCATTTCTGACAGCCTTTACGAGCAGTACTTC. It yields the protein CASSPTISDSLYEQYF.

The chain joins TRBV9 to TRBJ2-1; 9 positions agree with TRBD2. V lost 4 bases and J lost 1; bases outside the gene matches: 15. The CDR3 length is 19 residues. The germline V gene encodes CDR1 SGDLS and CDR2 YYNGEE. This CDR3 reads CASSHRDGGGLASYNEQFF. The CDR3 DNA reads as TGTGCCAGCAGCCACCGGGACGGGGGAGGACTAGCGTCCTACAATGAGCAGTTCTTC.

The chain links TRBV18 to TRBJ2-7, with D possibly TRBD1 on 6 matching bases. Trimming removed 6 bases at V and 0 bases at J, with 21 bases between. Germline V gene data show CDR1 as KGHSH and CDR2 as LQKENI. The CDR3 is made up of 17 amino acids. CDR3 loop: CASSLVPPRDTSYEQYF. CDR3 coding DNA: TGTGCCAGCTCTTTAGTGCCCCCCAGGGACACCTCCTACGAGCAGTACTTC.

The CDR3 spells CASSFLTGSYGYTF. The CDR3 bases are TGTGCCAGCAGTTTTCTTACAGGGAGCTATGGCTACACCTTC. V and J are TRBV28 and TRBJ1-2, with D possibly TRBD1 on 6 matching bases. Germline CDR1 reads MDHEN; CDR2 reads SYDVKM. Trimming left V 3 bases short and J 4 bases short, with 12 bases between. This CDR3 spans 14 amino acids.

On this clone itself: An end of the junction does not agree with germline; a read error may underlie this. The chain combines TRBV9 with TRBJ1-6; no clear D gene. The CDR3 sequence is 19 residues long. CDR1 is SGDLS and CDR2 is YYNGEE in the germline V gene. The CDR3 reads CASSAGARRGSSYNSLLHF. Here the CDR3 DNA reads TGTGCCAGCAGCGCAGGCGCCCGGCGGGGTAGCTCCTATAATTCACTCCTCCACTTT.

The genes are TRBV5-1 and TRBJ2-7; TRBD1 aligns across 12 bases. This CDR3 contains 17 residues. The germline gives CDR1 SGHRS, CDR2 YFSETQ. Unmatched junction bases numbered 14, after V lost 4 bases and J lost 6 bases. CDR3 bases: TGCGCCAGCAGCACGGGACAGGGGGCAGTAGGGGCTCTCGAGCAGTACTTC. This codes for CASSTGQGAVGALEQYF. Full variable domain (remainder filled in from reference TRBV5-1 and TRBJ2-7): KAGVTQTPRYLIKTRGQQVTLSCSPISGHRSVSWYQQTPGQGLQFLFEYFSETQRNKGNFPGRFSGRQFSNSRSEMNVSTLELGDSALYLCASSTGQGAVGALEQYFGPGTRLTVT.

Here the CDR3 DNA reads TGTGCCAGCAGTTTAGCAGGGAGGGAGACCCAGTACTTC. The encoded protein is CASSLAGRETQYF. The chain carries TRBV27 and TRBJ2-5; perhaps TRBD2 as D (6 bases). CDR3 length: 13 residues. V dropped 2 bases and J dropped 5 bases, with 9 bases sitting between them. From germline, CDR1 is MNHEY and CDR2 SMNVEV (reference sequence).

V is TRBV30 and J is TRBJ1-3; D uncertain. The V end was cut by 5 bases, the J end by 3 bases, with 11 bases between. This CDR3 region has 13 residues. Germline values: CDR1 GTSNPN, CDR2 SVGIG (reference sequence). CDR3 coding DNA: TGTGCCTGGGAATTGTCCGGTGGAAACACCATATATTTT. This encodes CAWELSGGNTIYF.

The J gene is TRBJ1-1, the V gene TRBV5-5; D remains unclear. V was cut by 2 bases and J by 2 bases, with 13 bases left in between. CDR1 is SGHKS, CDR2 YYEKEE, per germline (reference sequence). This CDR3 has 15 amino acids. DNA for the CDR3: TGTGCCAGCAGCTTACTAGTAGGGCTTAACACTGAAGCTTTCTTT. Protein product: CASSLLVGLNTEAFF.

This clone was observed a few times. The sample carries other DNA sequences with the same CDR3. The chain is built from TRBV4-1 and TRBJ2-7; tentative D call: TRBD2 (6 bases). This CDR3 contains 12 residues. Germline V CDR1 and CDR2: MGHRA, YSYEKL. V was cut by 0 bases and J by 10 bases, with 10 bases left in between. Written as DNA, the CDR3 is TGCGCCAGCAGCCAAGATGGCGGGGAACAGTACTTC. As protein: CASSQDGGEQYF.

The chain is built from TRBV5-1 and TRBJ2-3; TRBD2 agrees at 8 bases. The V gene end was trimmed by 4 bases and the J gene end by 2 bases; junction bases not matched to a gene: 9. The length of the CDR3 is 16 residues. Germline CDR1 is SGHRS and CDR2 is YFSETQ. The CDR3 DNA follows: TGCGCCAGCAGCCCGCGGGCGGGAGGTGCCACAGATACGCAGTATTTT. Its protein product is CASSPRAGGATDTQYF.

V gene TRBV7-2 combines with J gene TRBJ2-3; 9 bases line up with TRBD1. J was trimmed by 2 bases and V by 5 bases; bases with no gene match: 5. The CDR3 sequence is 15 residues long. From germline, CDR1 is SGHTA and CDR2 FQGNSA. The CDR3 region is CASSRTGAYTDTQYF. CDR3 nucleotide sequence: TGTGCCAGCAGCCGGACAGGGGCCTACACAGATACGCAGTATTTT. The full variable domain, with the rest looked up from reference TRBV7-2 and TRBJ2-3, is GAGVSQSPSNKVTEKGKDVELRCDPISGHTALYWYRQSLGQGLEFLIYFQGNSAPDKSGLPSDRFSAERTGGSVSTLTIQRTQQEDSAVYLCASSRTGAYTDTQYFGPGTRLTVL.

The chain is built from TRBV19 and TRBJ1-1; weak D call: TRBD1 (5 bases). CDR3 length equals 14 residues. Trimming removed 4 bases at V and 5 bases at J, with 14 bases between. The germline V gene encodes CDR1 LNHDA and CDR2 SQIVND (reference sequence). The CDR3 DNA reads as TGTGCCAGTAGTAGGGAACAGGTGTCGACTGAAGCTTTCTTT. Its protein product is CASSREQVSTEAFF.

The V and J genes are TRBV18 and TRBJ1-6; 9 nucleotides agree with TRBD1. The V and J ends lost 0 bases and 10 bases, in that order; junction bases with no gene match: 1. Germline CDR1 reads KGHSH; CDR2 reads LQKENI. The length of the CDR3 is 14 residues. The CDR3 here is CASSPPGQGSPLHF. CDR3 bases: TGTGCCAGCTCACCACCGGGACAGGGCTCACCCCTCCACTTT.

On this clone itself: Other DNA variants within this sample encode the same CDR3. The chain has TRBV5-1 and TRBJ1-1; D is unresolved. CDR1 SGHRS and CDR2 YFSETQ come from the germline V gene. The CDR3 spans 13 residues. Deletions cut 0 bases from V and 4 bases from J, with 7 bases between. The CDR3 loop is CASSLAVPTEAFF. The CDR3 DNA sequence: TGCGCCAGCAGCTTGGCGGTACCCACTGAAGCTTTCTTT.

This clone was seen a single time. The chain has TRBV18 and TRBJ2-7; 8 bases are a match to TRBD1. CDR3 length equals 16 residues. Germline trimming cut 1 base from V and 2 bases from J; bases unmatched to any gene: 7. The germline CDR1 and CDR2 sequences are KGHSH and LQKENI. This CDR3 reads CASSPQGQVPTYEQYF. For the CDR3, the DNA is TGTGCCAGCTCACCACAGGGACAGGTTCCCACCTACGAGCAGTACTTC.

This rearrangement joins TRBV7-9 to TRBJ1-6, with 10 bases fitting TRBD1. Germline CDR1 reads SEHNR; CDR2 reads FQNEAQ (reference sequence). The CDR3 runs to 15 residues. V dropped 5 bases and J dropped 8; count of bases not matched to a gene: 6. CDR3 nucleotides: TGTGCCAGCAGCACGGGACAGGGGACTGATTCACCCCTCCACTTT. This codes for CASSTGQGTDSPLHF.

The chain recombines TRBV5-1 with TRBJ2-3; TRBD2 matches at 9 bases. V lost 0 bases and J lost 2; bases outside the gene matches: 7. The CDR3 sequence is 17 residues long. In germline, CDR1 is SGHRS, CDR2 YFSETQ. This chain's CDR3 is CASSLGLAADFTDTQYF. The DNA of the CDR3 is TGCGCCAGCAGCTTGGGACTAGCGGCAGATTTCACAGATACGCAGTATTTT.

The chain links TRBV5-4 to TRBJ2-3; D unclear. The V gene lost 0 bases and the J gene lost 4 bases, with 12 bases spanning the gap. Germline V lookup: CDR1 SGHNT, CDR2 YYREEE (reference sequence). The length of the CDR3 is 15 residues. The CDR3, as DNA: TGTGCCAGCAGCTTGGGCCTCCTAGAAGCAGATACGCAGTATTTT. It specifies CASSLGLLEADTQYF.

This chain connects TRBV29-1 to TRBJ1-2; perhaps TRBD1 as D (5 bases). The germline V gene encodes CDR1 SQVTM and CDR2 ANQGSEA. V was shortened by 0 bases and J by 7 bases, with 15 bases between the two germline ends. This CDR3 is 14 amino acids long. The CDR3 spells CSVEDIGGIAGYTF. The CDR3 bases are TGCAGCGTTGAAGATATCGGGGGGATTGCTGGCTACACCTTC.